The 16 T cell receptor beta chains below were found in one sample sequenced in a study of T-cell reconstitution after alpha-beta-depleted transplantation in children. Unique molecular identifiers tagged the TCRbeta library. From the PCR reads, TCRdb called clonotypes with MiXCR, one entry per CDR3 protein. The sample gives around 200,000 distinct CDR3 sequences, about 8.2% of which show up once; 35% is in the top ten. Material: PBMCs, mostly from graft donor cells, obtained 360 days after TCRalphabeta/CD19-depleted stem cell transplant. The receptor set was obtained from a male patient aged 2 to 10 who had a stem cell transplant for acute myeloid leukemia, so the T cells may come from the graft donor.

This clonotype was counted ten times or more. V is TRBV20-1 and J is TRBJ2-1, with 8 bases that match TRBD2. Germline V gives CDR1 DFQATT, CDR2 SNEGSKA (reference sequence). The CDR3 consists of 16 residues. V shed 0 bases and J 7 bases; nucleotides not matched to a gene: 11. The CDR3 spells CSARDLRAGVGNEQFF. CDR3 coding DNA: TGCAGTGCTAGAGATCTCAGAGCGGGAGTGGGGAATGAGCAGTTCTTC.

This clonotype was seen more than once but under ten times. The chain carries TRBV10-3 and TRBJ2-1, with 8 bases matching TRBD2. The CDR3 consists of 14 residues. The V gene's germline CDR1 is ENHRY and CDR2 SYGVKD. The V and J ends lost 6 bases and 4 bases, in that order; junction bases with no gene match: 5. The CDR3 region has the DNA TGTGCCATCAGGGCGGGGGGCGCGTACAATGAGCAGTTCTTC. Translated, it gives CAIRAGGAYNEQFF.

This clonotype was picked up many times. The CDR3 coding sequence is TGCGCCAGCAGCTTCGACGGAGGGGAGTACAATGAGCAGTTCTTC. It encodes CASSFDGGEYNEQFF. The J gene is TRBJ2-1, the V gene TRBV5-1, with D possibly matching TRBD2 (6 bases). The germline V gene has CDR1 SGHRS and CDR2 YFSETQ. Between the trimmed V and J ends, which lost 2 bases and 4 bases, there was a span of 13 bases. The length of the CDR3 is 15 residues.

The table lists this clonotype with many counts. The J gene is TRBJ2-2, the V gene TRBV20-1, with D tentatively TRBD2 (5 bases). V dropped 2 bases and J dropped 1 base, with 5 bases sitting between them. The V gene's germline CDR1 is DFQATT and CDR2 SNEGSKA (reference sequence). The CDR3 is 13 amino acids. CDR3 nucleotide sequence: TGCAGTGCTAGACGGGGGAACACCGGGGAGCTGTTTTTT. Translated: CSARRGNTGELFF.

The sample holds many counts of this clonotype. The genes are TRBV12-3 or TRBV12-4 and TRBJ1-4; tentatively, D is TRBD1 (6 bases). The CDR3 sequence is 13 residues long. The ends were cut back, 6 bases at V and 7 bases at J, with 12 bases in the middle. CDR3 loop: CASSFRGSEKLFF. The DNA of the CDR3 is TGTGCCAGCAGCTTCAGGGGTAGTGAAAAACTGTTTTTT.

This clonotype is medium-sized by share. The chain is built from TRBV5-1 and TRBJ2-2, with D tentatively TRBD2 (6 bases). Trimming took 0 bases from V and 5 from J, leaving 14 bases between them. The CDR3 is made up of 16 amino acids. Germline V lookup: CDR1 SGHRS, CDR2 YFSETQ. The CDR3 loop is CASSLDSSGGTGELFF. CDR3 sequence (DNA): TGCGCCAGCAGCTTGGACTCCTCCGGGGGAACCGGGGAGCTGTTTTTT. The full variable domain, completed using reference TRBV5-1 and TRBJ2-2, is KAGVTQTPRYLIKTRGQQVTLSCSPISGHRSVSWYQQTPGQGLQFLFEYFSETQRNKGNFPGRFSGRQFSNSRSEMNVSTLELGDSALYLCASSLDSSGGTGELFFGEGSRLTVL.

The chain combines TRBV5-1 with TRBJ2-1, with 12 bases that match TRBD2. This CDR3 is 15 amino acids long. V was clipped by 3 bases and J by 5 bases; unmatched bases: 3. Germline V gene lookup returns CDR1 SGHRS and CDR2 YFSETQ. The CDR3: CASSWGLAGDNEQFF. CDR3 DNA sequence: TGCGCCAGCAGCTGGGGACTAGCGGGCGACAATGAGCAGTTCTTC.

This chain connects TRBV29-1 to TRBJ2-1, with 10 bases matching TRBD1. V shed 6 bases and J 0 bases; nucleotides not matched to a gene: 14. The CDR3 consists of 18 residues. The germline V gene has CDR1 SQVTM and CDR2 ANQGSEA. CDR3 region: CSVDGTGDRLSSYNEQFF. The CDR3 bases are TGCAGCGTGGACGGGACAGGGGATCGGCTGAGCTCCTACAATGAGCAGTTCTTC.

This clonotype has just a few counts. The J gene is TRBJ2-3, the V gene TRBV5-5, with 9 positions matching TRBD2. Looked up from germline, CDR1 is SGHKS and CDR2 is YYEKEE (reference sequence). Trimming cost V 2 bases and J 4 bases; bases outside gene matches: 14. This CDR3 spans 18 amino acids. The CDR3 reads CASSFLLEAGGQSDTQYF. CDR3 coding DNA: TGTGCCAGCAGCTTCCTACTTGAAGCGGGGGGCCAGTCAGATACGCAGTATTTT.

This clonotype was observed many times. The chain recombines TRBV27 with TRBJ1-3, with D unresolved. The germline V gene has CDR1 MNHEY and CDR2 SMNVEV (reference sequence). This CDR3 comprises 14 residues. V shed 4 bases and J shed 0 bases, with 7 bases lying between them. CDR3: CASSSSNSGNTIYF. DNA of the CDR3: TGTGCCAGCAGTTCATCAAACTCTGGAAACACCATATATTTT.

Many counts were recorded for this clonotype. This chain connects TRBV19 to TRBJ2-2; D not certain. CDR3 length: 15 residues. Germline-derived CDR1 and CDR2 are LNHDA and SQIVND (reference sequence). The V end lost 3 bases, the J end lost 3 bases, and 11 bases lay between the germline ends. The CDR3 here is CASSITQRHTGELFF. The DNA of the CDR3 is TGTGCCAGTAGTATTACACAGAGACACACCGGGGAGCTGTTTTTT.

The genes are TRBV29-1 and TRBJ1-4; possible D gene TRBD1, 5 bases. V lost 8 bases to trimming and J lost 2 bases, with 12 bases between them. CDR1 SQVTM and CDR2 ANQGSEA come from the germline V gene. The CDR3 is 13 residues long. The CDR3 reads CSIRRGTNEKLFF. CDR3 DNA sequence: TGCAGCATCAGACGGGGGACTAATGAAAAACTGTTTTTT.

V usage is TRBV20-1 and J usage is TRBJ2-5; the D gene could be TRBD1 or TRBD2 (5 bases each). Germline loops: CDR1 DFQATT, CDR2 SNEGSKA (reference sequence). Trimming took 4 bases from V and 4 from J, leaving 13 bases between them. The CDR3 runs 13 residues. The CDR3 region has the DNA TGCAGTGCTATGATAGGGGACCGAGAGACCCAGTACTTC. Translated: CSAMIGDRETQYF.

This clonotype was seen at least ten times. The chain has TRBV30 and TRBJ2-3; D is undetermined. The ends were cut back, 4 bases at V and 9 bases at J, with 14 bases in the middle. Germline CDR1 and CDR2: GTSNPN and SVGIG (reference sequence). The CDR3 is 12 amino acids. CDR3 sequence reads: CAWTPLPGTQYF. The CDR3 coding sequence is TGTGCCTGGACTCCTCTCCCCGGGACGCAGTATTTT.

In its sample, this clonotype was seen a few times. The V call is TRBV7-9, the J call TRBJ2-4; 7 bases align to TRBD1. The junction had 14 bases not matched to a gene; V was cut back by 6 bases and J by 6 bases. Germline V gene lookup returns CDR1 SEHNR and CDR2 FQNEAQ (reference sequence). This CDR3 contains 16 residues. The CDR3 loop reads CASSLNHRGPRNIQYF. The CDR3 nucleotides are TGTGCCAGCAGTCTTAATCACAGGGGCCCCCGAAACATTCAGTACTTC.

V is TRBV12-3 or TRBV12-4 and J is TRBJ2-3; D might be TRBD1 or TRBD2, each matching 6 bases. This CDR3 region has 19 residues. Trimming pared 4 bases from V and 0 bases from J, leaving 23 bases between. The CDR3, as DNA: TGTGCCAGCAGTTCATTAGGGGGGACAACCCTCACTAGCACAGATACGCAGTATTTT. It codes for CASSSLGGTTLTSTDTQYF.